This T cell receptor (beta chain) was sequenced during a study of blood T cell repertoires in COVID-19. At the level of the study: Samples came from the United States, Italy and Spain, spanning acute and convalescent COVID-19. T cells, B-cell-depleted T cells, or PBMCs provided the cDNA or gDNA that served as material.

Original analysis: For nucleated cells, counts were estimated from reference gene primer amplification. The repertoire was sequenced with immunoSEQ multiplex PCR; TCRdb's copy has only in-frame clones and lacks some. The V and J calls and clone size were taken over from that table, and D and trimming were inferred from the DNA. The sample contains 100,000 to 150,000 clones, approximately 80% of which appear only once. V shed 4 bases and J shed 2 bases, with 15 bases lying between them. CDR3 length: 15 amino acids. Germline-derived CDR1 and CDR2 are SGHNT and YYREEE (reference sequence). Specimen: peripheral blood. The chain links TRBV5-4 to TRBJ1-1; D not resolved. The sequence was obtained from a woman aged 55-69 years with acute or convalescent COVID-19. For the CDR3, the DNA is TGTGCCAGCAGCGCGAACAGAGCCCAAAACACTGAAGCTTTCTTT. Its protein product is CASSANRAQNTEAFF.